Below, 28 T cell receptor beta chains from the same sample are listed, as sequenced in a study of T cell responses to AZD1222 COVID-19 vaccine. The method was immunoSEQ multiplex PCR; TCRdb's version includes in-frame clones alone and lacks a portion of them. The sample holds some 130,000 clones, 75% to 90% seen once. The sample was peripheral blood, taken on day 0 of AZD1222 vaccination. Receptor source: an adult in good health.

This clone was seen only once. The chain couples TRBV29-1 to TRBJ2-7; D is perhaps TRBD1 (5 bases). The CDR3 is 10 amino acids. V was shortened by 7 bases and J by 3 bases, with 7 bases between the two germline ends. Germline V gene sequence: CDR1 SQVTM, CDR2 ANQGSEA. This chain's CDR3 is CSAQGYEQYF. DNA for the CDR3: TGCAGCGCCCAGGGCTACGAGCAGTACTTC.

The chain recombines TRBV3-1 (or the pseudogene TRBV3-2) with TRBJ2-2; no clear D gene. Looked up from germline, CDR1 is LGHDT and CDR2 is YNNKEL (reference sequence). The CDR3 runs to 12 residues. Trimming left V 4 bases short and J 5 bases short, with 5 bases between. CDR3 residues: CASSRGTGELFF. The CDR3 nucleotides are TGTGCCAGCAGCCGCGGAACCGGGGAGCTGTTTTTT.

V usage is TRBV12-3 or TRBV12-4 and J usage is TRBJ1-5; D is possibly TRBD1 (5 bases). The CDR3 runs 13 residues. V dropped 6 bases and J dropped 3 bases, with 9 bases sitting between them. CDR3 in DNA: TGTGCCAGCAGGGGGACCAACAATCAGCCCCAGCATTTT. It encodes CASRGTNNQPQHF.

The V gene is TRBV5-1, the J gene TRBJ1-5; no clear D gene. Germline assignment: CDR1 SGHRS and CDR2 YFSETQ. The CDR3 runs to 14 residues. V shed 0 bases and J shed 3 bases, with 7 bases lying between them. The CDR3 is CASSLGDNNQPQHF. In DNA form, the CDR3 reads TGCGCCAGCAGCTTGGGTGACAACAATCAGCCCCAGCATTTT.

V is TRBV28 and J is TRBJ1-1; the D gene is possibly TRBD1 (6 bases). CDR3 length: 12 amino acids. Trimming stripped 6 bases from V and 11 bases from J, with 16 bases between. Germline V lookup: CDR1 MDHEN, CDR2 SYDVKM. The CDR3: CASRSTGRKAFF. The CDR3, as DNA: TGTGCCAGCAGATCGACAGGCCGTAAGGCTTTCTTT.

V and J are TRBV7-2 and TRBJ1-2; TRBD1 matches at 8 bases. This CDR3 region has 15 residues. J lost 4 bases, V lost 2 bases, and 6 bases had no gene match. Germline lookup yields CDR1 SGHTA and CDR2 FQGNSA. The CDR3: CASSLRQGATYGYTF. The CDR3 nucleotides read TGTGCCAGCAGCTTAAGGCAGGGGGCGACCTATGGCTACACCTTC. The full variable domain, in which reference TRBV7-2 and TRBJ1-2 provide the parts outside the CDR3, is GAGVSQSPSNKVTEKGKDVELRCDPISGHTALYWYRQSLGQGLEFLIYFQGNSAPDKSGLPSDRFSAERTGGSVSTLTIQRTQQEDSAVYLCASSLRQGATYGYTFGSGTRLTVV.

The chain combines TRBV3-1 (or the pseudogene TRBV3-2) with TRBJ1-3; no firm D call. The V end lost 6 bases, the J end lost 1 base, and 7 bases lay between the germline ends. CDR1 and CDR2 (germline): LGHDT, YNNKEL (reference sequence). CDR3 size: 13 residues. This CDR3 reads CASSRISGNTIYF. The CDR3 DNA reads TGTGCCAGCAGTCGGATATCTGGAAACACCATATATTTT.

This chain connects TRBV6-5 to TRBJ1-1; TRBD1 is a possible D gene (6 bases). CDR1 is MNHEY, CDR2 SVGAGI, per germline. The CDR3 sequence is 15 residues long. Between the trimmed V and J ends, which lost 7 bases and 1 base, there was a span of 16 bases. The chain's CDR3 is CASTGRGGANTEAFF. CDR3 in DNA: TGTGCCAGCACCGGTCGAGGGGGGGCGAACACTGAAGCTTTCTTT.

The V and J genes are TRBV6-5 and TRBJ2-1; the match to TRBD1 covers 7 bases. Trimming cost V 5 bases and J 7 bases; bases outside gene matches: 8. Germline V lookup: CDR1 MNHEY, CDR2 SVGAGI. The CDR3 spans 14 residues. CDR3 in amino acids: CASSRQGFGNEQFF. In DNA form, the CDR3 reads TGTGCCAGCAGTCGACAGGGCTTTGGGAATGAGCAGTTCTTC.

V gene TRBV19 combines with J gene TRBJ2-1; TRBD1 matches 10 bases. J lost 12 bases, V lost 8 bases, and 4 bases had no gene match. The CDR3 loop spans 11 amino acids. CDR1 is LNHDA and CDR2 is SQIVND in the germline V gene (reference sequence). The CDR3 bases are TGTGCCAGTTCTGGACAGGGGGGGCAGTTCTTC. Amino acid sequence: CASSGQGGQFF.

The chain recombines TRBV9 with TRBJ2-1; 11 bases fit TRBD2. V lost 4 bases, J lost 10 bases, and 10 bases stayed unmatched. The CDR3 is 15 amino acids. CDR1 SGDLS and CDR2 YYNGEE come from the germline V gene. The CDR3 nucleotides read TGTGCCAGCAGCCAAATTAGCGGGAGGGCCCGGGAGCAGTTCTTC. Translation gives CASSQISGRAREQFF.

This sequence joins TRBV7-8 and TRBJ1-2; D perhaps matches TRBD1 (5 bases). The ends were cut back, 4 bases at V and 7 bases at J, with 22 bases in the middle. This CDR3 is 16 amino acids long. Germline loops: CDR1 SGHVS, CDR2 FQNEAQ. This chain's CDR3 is CASSSEGRNLGSGYTF. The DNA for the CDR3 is TGTGCCAGCAGCTCCGAGGGACGGAACCTCGGCTCTGGCTACACCTTC.

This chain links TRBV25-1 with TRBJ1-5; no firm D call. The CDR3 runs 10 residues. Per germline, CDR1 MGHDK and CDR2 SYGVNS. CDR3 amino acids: CSPPVKPQHF. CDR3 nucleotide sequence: TGTTCCCCCCCCGTCAAGCCCCAGCATTTT.

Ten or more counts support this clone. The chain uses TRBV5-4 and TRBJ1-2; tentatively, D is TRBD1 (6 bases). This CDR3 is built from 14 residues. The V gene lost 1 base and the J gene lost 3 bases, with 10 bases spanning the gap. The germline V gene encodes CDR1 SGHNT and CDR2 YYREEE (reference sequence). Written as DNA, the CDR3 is TGTGCCAGCAGCTTGACAGGGACTTACTATGGCTACACCTTC. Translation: CASSLTGTYYGYTF.

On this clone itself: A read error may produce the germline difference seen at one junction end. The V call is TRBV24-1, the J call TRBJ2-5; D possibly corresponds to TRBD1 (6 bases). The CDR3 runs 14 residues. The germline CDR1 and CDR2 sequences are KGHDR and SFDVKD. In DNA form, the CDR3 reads TGTGCCACCGGTGACGACAGGTACCAAGAGACCCAGTACTTC. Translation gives CATGDDRYQETQYF.

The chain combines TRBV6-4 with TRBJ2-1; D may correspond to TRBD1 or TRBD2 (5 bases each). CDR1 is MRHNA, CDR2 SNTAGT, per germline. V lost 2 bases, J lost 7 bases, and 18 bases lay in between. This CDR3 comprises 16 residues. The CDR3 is CASSDRVGVVGNEQFF. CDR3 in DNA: TGTGCCAGCAGTGACCGGGTGGGGGTCGTTGGAAATGAGCAGTTCTTC.

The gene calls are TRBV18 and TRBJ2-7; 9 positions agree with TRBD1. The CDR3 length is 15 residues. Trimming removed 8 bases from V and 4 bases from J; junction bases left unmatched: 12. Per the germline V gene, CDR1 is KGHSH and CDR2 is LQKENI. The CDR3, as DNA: TGTGCCAGCCACCAAACTGGACAGGGGTTTTACGAGCAGTACTTC. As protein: CASHQTGQGFYEQYF.

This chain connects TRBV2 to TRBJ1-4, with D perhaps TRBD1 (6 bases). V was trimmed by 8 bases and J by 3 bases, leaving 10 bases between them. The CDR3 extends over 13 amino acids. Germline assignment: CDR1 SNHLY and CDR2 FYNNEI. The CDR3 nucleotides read TGTGCCAGCGGGGGGCAGCCTAATGAAAAACTGTTTTTT. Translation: CASGGQPNEKLFF. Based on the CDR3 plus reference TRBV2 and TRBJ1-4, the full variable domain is EPEVTQTPSHQVTQMGQEVILRCVPISNHLYFYWYRQILGQKVEFLVSFYNNEISEKSEIFDDQFSVERPDGSNFTLKIRSTKLEDSAMYFCASGGQPNEKLFFGSGTQLSVL.

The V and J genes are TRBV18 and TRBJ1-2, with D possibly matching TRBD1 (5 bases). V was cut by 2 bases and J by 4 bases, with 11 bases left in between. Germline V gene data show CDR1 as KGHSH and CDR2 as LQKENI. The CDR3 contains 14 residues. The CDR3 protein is CASSPEGRGYGYTF. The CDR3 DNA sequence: TGTGCCAGCTCACCAGAGGGACGTGGCTATGGCTACACCTTC.

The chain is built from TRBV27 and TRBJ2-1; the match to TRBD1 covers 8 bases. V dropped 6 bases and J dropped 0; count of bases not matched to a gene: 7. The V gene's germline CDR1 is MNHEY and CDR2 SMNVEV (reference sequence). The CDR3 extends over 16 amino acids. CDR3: CASSSGQASSYNEQFF. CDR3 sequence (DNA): TGTGCCAGCAGCTCGGGACAGGCCAGCTCCTACAATGAGCAGTTCTTC.

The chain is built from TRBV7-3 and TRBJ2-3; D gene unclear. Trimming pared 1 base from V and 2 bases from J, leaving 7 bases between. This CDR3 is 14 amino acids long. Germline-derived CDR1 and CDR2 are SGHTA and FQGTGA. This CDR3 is CASSLISATDTQYF. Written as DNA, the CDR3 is TGTGCCAGCAGCTTAATTAGTGCCACAGATACGCAGTATTTT. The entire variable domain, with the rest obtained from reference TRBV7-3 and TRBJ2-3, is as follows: GAGVSQTPSNKVTEKGKYVELRCDPISGHTALYWYRQSLGQGPEFLIYFQGTGAADDSGLPNDRFFAVRPEGSVSTLKIQRTERGDSAVYLCASSLISATDTQYFGPGTRLTVL.

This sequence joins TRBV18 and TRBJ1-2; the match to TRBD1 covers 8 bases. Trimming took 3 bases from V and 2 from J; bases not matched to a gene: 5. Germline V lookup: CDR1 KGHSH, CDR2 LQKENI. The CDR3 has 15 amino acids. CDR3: CASSPRTGLNYGYTF. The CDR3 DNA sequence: TGTGCCAGCTCACCTCGGACAGGGCTAAACTATGGCTACACCTTC.

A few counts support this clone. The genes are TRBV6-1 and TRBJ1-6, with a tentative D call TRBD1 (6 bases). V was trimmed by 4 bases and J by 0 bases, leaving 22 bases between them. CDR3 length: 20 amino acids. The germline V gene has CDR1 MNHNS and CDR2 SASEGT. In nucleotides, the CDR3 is TGTGCCAGCAGTGCCGGAGGTGGAGGGGGGCCTGGCTCCTATAATTCACCCCTCCACTTT. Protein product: CASSAGGGGGPGSYNSPLHF.

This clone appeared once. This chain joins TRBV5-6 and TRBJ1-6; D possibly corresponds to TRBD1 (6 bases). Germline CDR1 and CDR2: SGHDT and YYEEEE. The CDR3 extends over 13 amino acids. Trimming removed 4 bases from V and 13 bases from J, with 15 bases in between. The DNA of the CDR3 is TGTGCCAGCAGCCCGGGGGGGGCTATCCCCCTCCACTTT. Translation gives CASSPGGAIPLHF.

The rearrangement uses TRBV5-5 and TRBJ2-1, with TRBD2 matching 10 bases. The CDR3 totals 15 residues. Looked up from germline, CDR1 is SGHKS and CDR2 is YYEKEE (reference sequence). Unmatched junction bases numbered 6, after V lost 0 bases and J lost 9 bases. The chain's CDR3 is CASSLVASGRAEQFF. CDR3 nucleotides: TGTGCCAGCAGCTTGGTGGCTAGCGGGAGAGCTGAGCAGTTCTTC. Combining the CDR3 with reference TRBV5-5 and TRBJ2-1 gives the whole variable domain DAGVTQSPTHLIKTRGQQVTLRCSPISGHKSVSWYQQVLGQGPQFIFQYYEKEERGRGNFPDRFSARQFPNYSSELNVNALLLGDSALYLCASSLVASGRAEQFFGPGTRLTVL.

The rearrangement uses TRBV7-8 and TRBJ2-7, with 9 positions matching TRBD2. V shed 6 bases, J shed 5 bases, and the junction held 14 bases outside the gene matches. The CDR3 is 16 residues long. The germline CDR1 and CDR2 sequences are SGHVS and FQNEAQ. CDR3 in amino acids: CASRRRGGRAQDEQYF. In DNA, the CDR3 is TGTGCCAGCAGGCGTCGGGGCGGGAGGGCCCAAGACGAGCAGTACTTC. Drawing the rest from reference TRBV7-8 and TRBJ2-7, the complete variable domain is GAGVSQSPRYKVAKRGQDVALRCDPISGHVSLFWYQQALGQGPEFLTYFQNEAQLDKSGLPSDRFFAERPEGSVSTLKIQRTQQEDSAVYLCASRRRGGRAQDEQYFGPGTRLTVT.

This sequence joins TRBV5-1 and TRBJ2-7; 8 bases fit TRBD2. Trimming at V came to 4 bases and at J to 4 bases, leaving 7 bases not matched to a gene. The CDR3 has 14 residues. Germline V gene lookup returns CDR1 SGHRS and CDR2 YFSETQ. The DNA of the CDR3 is TGCGCCAGCAGCGCGGGAGGCGGGGTATACGAGCAGTACTTC. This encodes CASSAGGGVYEQYF.

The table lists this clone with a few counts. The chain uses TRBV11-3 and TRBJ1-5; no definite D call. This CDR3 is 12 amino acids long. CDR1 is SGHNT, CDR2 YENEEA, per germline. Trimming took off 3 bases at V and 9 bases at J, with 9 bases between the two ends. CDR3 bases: TGTGCCAGCAGCTTCAGAGATGGGCCCCAGCATTTT. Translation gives CASSFRDGPQHF.